This T cell receptor beta chain was obtained from a study of immune evolution from preneoplasia to lung adenocarcinoma. On the study more broadly: HLA loss of heterozygosity: around 6.5% AIS, over 12% MIA, around 35% ADC, none AAH.

The CDR3 runs to 15 residues. Germline CDR1 and CDR2: MNHEY and SVGAGI. With 5 bases clipped from V and 8 bases from J, the junction kept 8 bases outside the gene matches. Assay used: immunoSEQ multiplex PCR; TCRdb lists only in-frame clones, some missing. The table has more than 9,000 clones, less than 85% seen once. Points on this clone: The target antigen is unknown.

General study findings and limits: Top clone frequencies peaked in normal lung, apparently declining through invasive adenocarcinoma. T cell clonality was higher in KRAS-mutant than EGFR-mutant or wild-type nodules.

After pathologic assessment, macro-dissection selected premalignant or tumor cells for extraction. This clonotype originated in a person between 70 and 80 years old with lung adenocarcinoma. This chain connects TRBV6-5 to TRBJ2-1; 11 bases align to TRBD2. The sample was FFPE minimally invasive lung adenocarcinoma tissue. Here the CDR3 reads CASSPPASGRHEQFF. CDR3 coding DNA: TGTGCCAGCAGTCCCCCCGCTAGCGGGAGGCATGAGCAGTTCTTC.